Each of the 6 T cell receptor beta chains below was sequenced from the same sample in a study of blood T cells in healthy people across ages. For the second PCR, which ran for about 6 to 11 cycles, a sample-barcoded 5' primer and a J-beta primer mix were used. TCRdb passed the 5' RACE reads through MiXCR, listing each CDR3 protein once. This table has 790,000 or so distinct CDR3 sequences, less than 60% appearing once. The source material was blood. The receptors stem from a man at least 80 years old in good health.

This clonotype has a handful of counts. DNA of the CDR3: TGTGCCAGCAGTTACTTTGGACAGGCGGGGAACATTCAGTACTTC. Protein sequence: CASSYFGQAGNIQYF. V and J are TRBV6-2 or TRBV6-3 and TRBJ2-4; maybe TRBD1 (7 bases). This CDR3 is built from 15 residues. With 1 base removed from V and 7 bases from J, the gap between germline ends came to 14 bases. Germline V gives CDR1 MNHEY, CDR2 SVGEGT.

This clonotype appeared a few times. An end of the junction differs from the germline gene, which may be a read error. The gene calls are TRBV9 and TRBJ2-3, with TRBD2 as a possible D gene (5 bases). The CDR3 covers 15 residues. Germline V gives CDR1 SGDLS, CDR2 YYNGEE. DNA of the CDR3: TGTGCCGGCAGCGATGGAGCGGCGCGCACAGATACGCAGTATTTT. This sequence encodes CAGSDGAARTDTQYF.

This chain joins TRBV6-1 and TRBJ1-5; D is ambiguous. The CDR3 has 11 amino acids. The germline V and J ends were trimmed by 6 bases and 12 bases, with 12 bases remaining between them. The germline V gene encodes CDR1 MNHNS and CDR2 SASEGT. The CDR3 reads CASSAGENQHF. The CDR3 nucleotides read TGTGCCAGCAGCGCCGGGGAAAACCAGCATTTT.

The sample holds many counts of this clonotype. The CDR3 region has the DNA TGCAGTGCTAAGCAAACTAGACAGGGGTCCGAGCAGTACTTC. This sequence encodes CSAKQTRQGSEQYF. The V and J genes are TRBV20-1 and TRBJ2-7; 8 positions agree with TRBD1. Germline CDR1 is DFQATT and CDR2 is SNEGSKA (reference sequence). The CDR3 has 14 amino acids. J lost 6 bases, V lost 4 bases, and 11 bases had no gene match.

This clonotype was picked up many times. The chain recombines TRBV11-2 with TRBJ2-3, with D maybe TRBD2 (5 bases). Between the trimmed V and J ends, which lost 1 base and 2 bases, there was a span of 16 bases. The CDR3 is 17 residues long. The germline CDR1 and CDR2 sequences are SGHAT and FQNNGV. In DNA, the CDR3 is TGTGCCAGCAGCTTAGTAGTGGCGGGCGCAATCACAGATACGCAGTATTTT. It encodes CASSLVVAGAITDTQYF. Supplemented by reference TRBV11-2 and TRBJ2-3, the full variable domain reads EAGVAQSPRYKIIEKRQSVAFWCNPISGHATLYWYQQILGQGPKLLIQFQNNGVVDDSQLPKDRFSAERLKGVDSTLKIQPAKLEDSAVYLCASSLVVAGAITDTQYFGPGTRLTVL.

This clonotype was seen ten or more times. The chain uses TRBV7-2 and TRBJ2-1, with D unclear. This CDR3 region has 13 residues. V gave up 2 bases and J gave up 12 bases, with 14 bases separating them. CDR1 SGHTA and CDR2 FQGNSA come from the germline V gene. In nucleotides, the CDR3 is TGTGCCAGCAGCTTACCCCTTACTTGGGTGCAGTTCTTC. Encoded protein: CASSLPLTWVQFF. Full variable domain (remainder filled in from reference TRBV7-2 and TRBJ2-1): GAGVSQSPSNKVTEKGKDVELRCDPISGHTALYWYRQSLGQGLEFLIYFQGNSAPDKSGLPSDRFSAERTGGSVSTLTIQRTQQEDSAVYLCASSLPLTWVQFFGPGTRLTVL.